The clone carrying this T cell receptor beta chain was recorded only once. The antigen is not known. TCRdb's copy holds only in-frame clones and misses some; the assay was immunoSEQ multiplex PCR. The sample has about 150,000 clones; roughly nine tenths are singletons. The CDR3 length is 18 residues. V was pared by 0 bases and J by 2 bases, with 9 bases of the junction left unmatched. Per the germline V gene, CDR1 is SGDLS and CDR2 is YYNGEE. The sample is drawn from a study of T cell responses to AZD1222 COVID-19 vaccine. The study, taken as a whole, reports: Regions left unmutated in variants are reportedly the target of nearly half of spike-specific TCRs. White British people made up most donors, females outnumbered males, and clonal diversity was possibly underestimated. It was only a handful of AZD1222 recipients who were seropositive at baseline.

Sequencing was performed on peripheral blood, taken on day 0 of MenACWY control vaccination. The chain recombines TRBV9 with TRBJ2-2; 8 positions match TRBD1. This clonotype was sampled from an adult in good health. The CDR3, as DNA: TGTGCCAGCAGCGTAGGTGTGGACAGGGTTCCAAACACCGGGGAGCTGTTTTTT. Residues: CASSVGVDRVPNTGELFF.